This T cell receptor beta chain is drawn from a study of neurological immune-mediated disorders. Study results and limitations: None of the CDR3 amino acid sequences found in expanded clones was shared across subjects. This suggests that the TCR-beta repertoires were private in all groups. In HTLV-1-associated myelopathy, TCR clonal expansion was greatest, whereas multiple sclerosis had the least, falling below healthy controls.

The cDNA was synthesized by 5'RACE incorporating 10-nucleotide random UMIs. TCRdb re-analysed the 5' RACE reads in MiXCR, keeping a single row per CDR3 protein. Here the sample spans approximately 16,000 distinct CDR3 sequences, about 20% being singletons. Source material was 2 million unsorted PBMCs, stored at -80 °C in RNAlater. A remark on this clonotype: Its antigen is currently unknown.

The germline V gene has CDR1 MDHEN and CDR2 SYDVKM. The CDR3 covers 17 residues. V was cut by 7 bases and J by 2 bases, with 22 bases left in between. The material sequenced was PBMCs. The TCR originated in a man aged 50 or older in good health. This chain uses TRBV28 with TRBJ2-3; D perhaps matches TRBD1 (5 bases). DNA of the CDR3: TGTGCCAGCACCCAACTCCAGGGTTTGACCACCACAGATACGCAGTATTTT. Protein: CASTQLQGLTTTDTQYF.